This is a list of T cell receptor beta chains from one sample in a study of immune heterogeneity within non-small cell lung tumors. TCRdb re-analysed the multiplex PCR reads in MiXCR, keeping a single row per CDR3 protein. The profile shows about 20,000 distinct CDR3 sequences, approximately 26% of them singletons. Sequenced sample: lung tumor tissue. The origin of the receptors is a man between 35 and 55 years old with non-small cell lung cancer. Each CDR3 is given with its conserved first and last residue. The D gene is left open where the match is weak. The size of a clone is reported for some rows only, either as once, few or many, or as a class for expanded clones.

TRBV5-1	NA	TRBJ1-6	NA	CASGPSPDGSNSPLHF	TGCGCCAGCGGGCCCTCCCCCGACGGGAGTAATTCACCCCTCCACTTT
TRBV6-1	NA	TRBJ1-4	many	CASSEGGAAANEKLFF	TGTGCCAGCAGTGAAGGCGGGGCTGCGGCTAATGAAAAACTGTTTTTT
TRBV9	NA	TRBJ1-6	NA	CASSVERSWSSYNSPLHF	TGTGCCAGCAGCGTAGAAAGGAGCTGGAGCTCCTATAATTCACCCCTCCACTTT
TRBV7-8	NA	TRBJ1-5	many	CASSPGQSAGVGTQHF	TGTGCCAGCAGCCCAGGACAATCGGCGGGGGTCGGGACCCAGCATTTT
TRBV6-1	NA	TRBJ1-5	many	CASRKGVGQPQHF	TGTGCCAGCAGAAAGGGGGTCGGCCAGCCCCAGCATTTT
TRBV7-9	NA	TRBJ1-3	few	CASSSSAGGNTIYF	TGTGCCAGCAGCTCTTCGGCTGGGGGAAACACCATATATTTT
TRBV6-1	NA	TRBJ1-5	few	CAPIEGGLDQPQHF	TGTGCCCCTATCGAAGGGGGGCTTGATCAGCCCCAGCATTTT
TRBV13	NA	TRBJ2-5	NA	CASSGRGWETQYF	TGTGCCAGCTCAGGCAGAGGCTGGGAGACCCAGTACTTC
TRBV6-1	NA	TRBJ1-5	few	CASSPERDQPQHF	TGTGCCAGCAGCCCAGAAAGGGATCAGCCCCAGCATTTT
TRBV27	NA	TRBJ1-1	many	CASSFTGNTEAFF	TGTGCCAGCAGTTTCACAGGGAACACTGAAGCTTTCTTT
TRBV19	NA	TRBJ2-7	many	CASSQGISEQYF	TGTGCCAGTAGCCAGGGGATCAGCGAGCAGTACTTC
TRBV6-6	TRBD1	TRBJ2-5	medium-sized	CASSYATGRAETQYF	TGTGCCAGCAGTTACGCGACAGGGCGCGCGGAGACCCAGTACTTC
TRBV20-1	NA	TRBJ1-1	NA	CSARDTSGQTEAFF	TGCAGTGCTAGAGATACTAGCGGGCAAACTGAAGCTTTCTTT
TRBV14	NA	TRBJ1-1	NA	CASSLPGGPRASEAFF	TGTGCCAGCAGCCTCCCAGGAGGTCCCCGGGCGTCTGAAGCTTTCTTT
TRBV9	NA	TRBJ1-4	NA	CASSTGWNNEKLFF	TGTGCCAGCAGCACAGGCTGGAATAATGAAAAACTGTTTTTT
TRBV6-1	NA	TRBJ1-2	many	CASSDPDGYNYGYTF	TGTGCCAGCAGTGACCCCGACGGTTATAACTATGGCTACACCTTC
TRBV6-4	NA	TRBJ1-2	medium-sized	CASTPDEYSAGGYTF	TGTGCCAGTACCCCGGACGAGTACAGCGCGGGCGGCTACACCTTC
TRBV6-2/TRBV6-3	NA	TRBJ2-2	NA	CASSSRQTGELFF	TGTGCCAGCAGTTCGCGACAGACCGGGGAGCTGTTTTTT
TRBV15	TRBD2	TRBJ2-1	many	CATSRDGGGIYNEQFF	TGTGCCACCAGCAGAGATGGCGGGGGAATCTACAATGAGCAGTTCTTC
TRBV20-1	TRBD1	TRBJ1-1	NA	CSAQGAMNTEAFF	TGCAGTGCTCAGGGGGCGATGAACACTGAAGCTTTCTTT
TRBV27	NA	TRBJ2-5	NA	CASSLNGVRETQYF	TGTGCCAGCAGTTTAAACGGGGTCCGGGAGACCCAGTACTTC
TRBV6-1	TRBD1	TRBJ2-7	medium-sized	CASKTGTEAYEQYF	TGTGCCAGCAAGACCGGGACAGAGGCCTACGAGCAGTACTTC
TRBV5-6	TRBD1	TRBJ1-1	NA	CASSFGGTGNTEAFF	TGTGCCAGCAGCTTCGGGGGGACAGGGAACACTGAAGCTTTCTTT
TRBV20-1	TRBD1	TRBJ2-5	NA	CSARDREMGTQYF	TGCAGTGCTAGGGACAGGGAGATGGGGACCCAGTACTTC
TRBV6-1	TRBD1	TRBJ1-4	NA	CASSEPGQGTEKLFF	TGTGCCAGCAGTGAGCCGGGACAGGGGACTGAAAAACTGTTTTTT
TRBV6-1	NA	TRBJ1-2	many	CASSEPWQGHGYTF	TGTGCCAGCAGTGAACCGTGGCAGGGCCATGGCTACACCTTC
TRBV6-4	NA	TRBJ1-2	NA	CASSYGHGGYGYTF	TGTGCCAGCAGTTACGGACATGGTGGCTATGGCTACACCTTC
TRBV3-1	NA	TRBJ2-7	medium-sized	CASSQTPGSSYEQYF	TGTGCCAGCAGCCAAACTCCGGGTTCTTCCTACGAGCAGTACTTC
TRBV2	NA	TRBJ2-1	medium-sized	CASSEIVRSDEQFF	TGTGCCAGCAGTGAAATCGTCAGGAGCGATGAGCAGTTCTTC
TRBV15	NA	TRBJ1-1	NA	CATSRPGAMNTESFF	TGTGCCACCAGCAGACCGGGGGCGATGAACACTGAATCTTTCTTT
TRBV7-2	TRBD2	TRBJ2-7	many	CASSPLRTSGARSYEQYF	TGTGCCAGCAGCCCACTGCGGACTAGCGGGGCCCGATCCTACGAGCAGTACTTC
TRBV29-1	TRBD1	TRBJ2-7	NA	CSVAGTADSYEQYF	TGCAGTGTTGCCGGGACAGCAGACTCCTACGAGCAGTACTTC
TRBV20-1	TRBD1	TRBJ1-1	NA	CNASGSGQVNTEAFF	TGCAATGCTAGCGGATCTGGACAGGTGAACACTGAAGCTTTCTTT
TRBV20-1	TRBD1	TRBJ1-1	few	CSARDRGRNTEAFF	TGCAGTGCTAGAGACAGGGGGAGGAACACTGAAGCTTTCTTT
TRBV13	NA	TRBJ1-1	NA	CASSLYRLSTGAFF	TGTGCCAGCAGCTTATACAGGCTAAGTACTGGAGCTTTCTTT
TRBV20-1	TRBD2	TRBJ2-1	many	CSATTLAGGPNEQFF	TGCAGTGCAACCACCCTAGCGGGAGGGCCAAATGAGCAGTTCTTC
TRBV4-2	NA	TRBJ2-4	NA	CASSQGTHLAKNIQYF	TGTGCCAGCAGCCAGGGGACTCATCTAGCCAAAAACATTCAGTACTTC
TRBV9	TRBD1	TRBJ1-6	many	CASSPGGVFNSPLHF	TGTGCCAGCAGCCCAGGGGGGGTGTTTAATTCACCCCTCCACTTT
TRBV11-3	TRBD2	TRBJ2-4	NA	CASSPRLAGGENIQYF	TGTGCCAGCAGCCCAAGACTAGCGGGAGGGGAAAACATTCAGTACTTC
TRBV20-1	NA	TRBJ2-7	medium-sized	CSARMQSSYEQYF	TGCAGTGCTAGAATGCAGAGCTCCTACGAGCAGTACTTC
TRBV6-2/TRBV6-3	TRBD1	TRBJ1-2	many	CASRADRVHGYTF	TGTGCCAGCAGGGCGGACAGGGTCCATGGCTACACCTTC
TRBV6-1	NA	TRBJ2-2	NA	CASRDLASAGELFF	TGTGCCAGCAGAGATCTAGCGTCCGCCGGGGAGCTGTTTTTT
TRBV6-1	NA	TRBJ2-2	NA	CASLASYNTGELFF	TGTGCCAGTCTGGCCTCCTATAACACCGGGGAGCTGTTTTTT
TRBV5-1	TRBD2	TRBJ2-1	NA	CASSLASGRHEQFF	TGCGCCAGCAGCTTGGCTAGCGGGAGGCATGAGCAGTTCTTC